This T cell receptor (beta chain) was captured by sequencing in a study of cytomegalovirus exposure and HLA in healthy donors. Researchers ran the PCR with 60 Vbeta and 13 Jbeta primers. Using immunoSEQ multiplex PCR, the repertoire was profiled, and TCRdb retains in-frame clones only, with some absent. The sample includes about 210,000 clones, about 77% of them seen just once. This CDR3 contains 9 residues. Germline V gene data show CDR1 as SQVTM and CDR2 as ANQGSEA. In regard to this clone: The junction differs from germline at one of its ends, possibly a read error.

This rearrangement joins TRBV29-1 to TRBJ1-2; possibly TRBD1 for D (5 bases). Sequencing was done on a sample of PBMCs. This receptor was obtained from a boy between 10 and 17 years old in good health and CMV-seronegative. The CDR3 nucleotides read TGCAGCGTTGATAGGGACTACCCCTTC. Protein sequence: CSVDRDYPF.